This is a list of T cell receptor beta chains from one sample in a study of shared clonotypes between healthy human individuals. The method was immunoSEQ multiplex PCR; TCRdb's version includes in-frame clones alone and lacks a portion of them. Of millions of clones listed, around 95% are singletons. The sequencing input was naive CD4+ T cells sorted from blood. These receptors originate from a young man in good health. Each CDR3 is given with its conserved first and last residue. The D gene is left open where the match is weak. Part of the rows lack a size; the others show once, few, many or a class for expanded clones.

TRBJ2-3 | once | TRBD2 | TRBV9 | TGTGCCAGCAGCGTATTAGGGACTAGCGGCACAGATACGCAGTATTTT | CASSVLGTSGTDTQYF
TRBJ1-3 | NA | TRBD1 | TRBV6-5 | TGTGCCAGCAGTCCCTCGACAGGGTCTGGAAACACCATATATTTT | CASSPSTGSGNTIYF
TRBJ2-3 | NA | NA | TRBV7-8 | TGTGCCAGCAGCTGGACTAACACAGATACGCAGTATTTT | CASSWTNTDTQYF
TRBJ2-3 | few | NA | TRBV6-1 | TGTGCCAGCAGTGAACCGGGGCGCACAGATACGCAGTATTTT | CASSEPGRTDTQYF
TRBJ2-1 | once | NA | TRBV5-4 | TGTGCCAGCAGCTTGGCCAGTAGCAGCTCCTACAATGAGCAGTTCTTC | CASSLASSSSYNEQFF
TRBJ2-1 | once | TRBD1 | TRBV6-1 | TGTGCCAGCAGTCGAGAACAGGGGTGGAATGAGCAGTTCTTC | CASSREQGWNEQFF
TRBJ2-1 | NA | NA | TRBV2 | TGTGCCAGCAGTCAGGCTAATGAGCAGTTCTTC | CASSQANEQFF
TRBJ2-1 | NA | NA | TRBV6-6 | TGTGCCAGCAGTTACTCAGGGGGGGCCTCCTACAATGAGCAGTTCTTC | CASSYSGGASYNEQFF
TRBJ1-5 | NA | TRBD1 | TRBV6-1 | TGTGCCAGCCTTTTCGGACAGGGGGGCAATCAGCCCCAGCATTTT | CASLFGQGGNQPQHF
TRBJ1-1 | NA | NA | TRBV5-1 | TGCGCCAGCAGCTTGGTTCCAGGGTTGGACACTGAAGCTTTCTTT | CASSLVPGLDTEAFF
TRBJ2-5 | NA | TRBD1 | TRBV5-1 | TGCGCCAGCAGCTCCAGGGGGCGAGAGACCCAGTACTTC | CASSSRGRETQYF
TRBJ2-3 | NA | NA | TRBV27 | TGTGCCAGCAGTTTATCAGGACTTGTCACAGATACGCAGTATTTT | CASSLSGLVTDTQYF
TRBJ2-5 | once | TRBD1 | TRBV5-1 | TGCGCCAGCAGCTATACGTCAACAGGGGGGGAGACCCAGTACTTC | CASSYTSTGGETQYF
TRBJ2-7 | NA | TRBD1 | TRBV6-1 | TGTGCCAGCAGTAGGACAGGGACCCACGAGCAGTACTTC | CASSRTGTHEQYF
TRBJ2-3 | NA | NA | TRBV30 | TGTGCCTGGAGTATCACCGGGGGTGCAGATACGCAGTATTTT | CAWSITGGADTQYF
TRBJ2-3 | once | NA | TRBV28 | TGTGCCAGCAGTTTATCCGCCATGGTTGAGCAGTATTTT | CASSLSAMVEQYF
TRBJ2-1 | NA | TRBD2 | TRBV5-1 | TGCGCCAGCAGCTTGTCGCTAGCGGGAGGGAATGAGCAGTTCTTC | CASSLSLAGGNEQFF
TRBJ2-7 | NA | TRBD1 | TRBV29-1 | TGCAGCGTGGGGGACAGGAGACATTCCTACGAGCAGTACTTC | CSVGDRRHSYEQYF
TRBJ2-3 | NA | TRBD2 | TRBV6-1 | TGTGCCTGGGCTAGCGGGGGGGCCGGGGCAGATACGCAGTATTTT | CAWASGGAGADTQYF
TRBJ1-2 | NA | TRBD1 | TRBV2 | TGTGCCAGCAGTGAAGAGACAGGGTATGGCTACACCTTC | CASSEETGYGYTF
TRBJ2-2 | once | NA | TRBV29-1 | TGCAGCGTTTTAGAGCCCGGGGAGCTGTTTTTT | CSVLEPGELFF
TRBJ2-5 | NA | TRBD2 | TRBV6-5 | TGTGCCAGCAGAGAAGCGGGAGGACCCGAGACCCAGTACTTC | CASREAGGPETQYF
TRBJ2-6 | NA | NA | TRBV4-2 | TGTGCCAGCAGCCAAGGGTCCCTCTCTGGGGCCAACGTCCTGACTTTC | CASSQGSLSGANVLTF
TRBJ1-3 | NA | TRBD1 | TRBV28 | TGTGCCAGCAGTTGGGACAGGGTGCCGGGAAACACCATATATTTT | CASSWDRVPGNTIYF
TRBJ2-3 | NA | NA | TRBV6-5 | TGTGCCAGCAGTTACCGGGGGACCCTTGATACGCAGTATTTT | CASSYRGTLDTQYF
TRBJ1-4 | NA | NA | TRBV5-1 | TGCGCCAGCAGCTTGGCACAGCGACCAAATGAAAAACTGTTTTTT | CASSLAQRPNEKLFF
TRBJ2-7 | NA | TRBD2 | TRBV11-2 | TGTGCCAGCAGCTTAGCGGGACTAGCGGGAGCCAAAGAGCAGTACTTC | CASSLAGLAGAKEQYF
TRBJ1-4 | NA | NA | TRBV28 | TGTGCCAGCAGTTTAGAGGCAACTAATGAAAAACTGTTTTTT | CASSLEATNEKLFF
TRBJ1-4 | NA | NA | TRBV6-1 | TGTGCCAGCAGTGAAGGGGTTGGGGGAAAACTGTTTTTT | CASSEGVGGKLFF
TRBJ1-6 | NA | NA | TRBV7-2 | TGTGCCAGCAGCTTAGAAGGGTCGTATAATTCACCCCTCCACTTT | CASSLEGSYNSPLHF
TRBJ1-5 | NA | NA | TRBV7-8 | TGTGCCAGCAGCTTAAGCCAGGGGTTCAATCAGCCCCAGCATTTT | CASSLSQGFNQPQHF
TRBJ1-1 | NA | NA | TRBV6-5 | TGTGCCAGCAGTCGAGGGCTTAACACTGAAGCTTTCTTT | CASSRGLNTEAFF
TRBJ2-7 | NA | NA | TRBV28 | TGTGCCAGCAGTTCCCCAGGGAGGAACTACGAGCAGTACTTC | CASSSPGRNYEQYF
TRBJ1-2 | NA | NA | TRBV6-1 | TGTGCCAGCAGTGGTCGCAACGCGATCTATGGCTACACCTTC | CASSGRNAIYGYTF
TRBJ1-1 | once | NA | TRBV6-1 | TGTGCCAGCAGTGAATCGACAGCCTACACTGAAGCTTTCTTT | CASSESTAYTEAFF
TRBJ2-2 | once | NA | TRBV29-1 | TGCAGCGTCGGACTTAACACCGGGGAGCTGTTTTTT | CSVGLNTGELFF
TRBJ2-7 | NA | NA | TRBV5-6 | TGTGCCAGCAACGACAGGTCCACCTACGAGCAGTACTTC | CASNDRSTYEQYF
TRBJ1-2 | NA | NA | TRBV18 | TGTGCCAGCTCACCACCAAATGAGGGAGACTATGGCTACACCTTC | CASSPPNEGDYGYTF